The T cell receptor beta chain described here comes from a study of blood T cell repertoires in COVID-19. Sequencing was performed with immunoSEQ multiplex PCR; in TCRdb, only in-frame clones are kept and a portion is missing. The repertoire includes tens of thousands of clones, approximately 84% of them detected once, and around 4.3% sits in the top ten. This CDR3 has 14 amino acids. Trimming removed 4 bases from V and 7 bases from J; junction bases left unmatched: 6. Looked up from germline, CDR1 is SGDLS and CDR2 is YYNGEE. Sequenced input: peripheral blood. The clonotype originates from a woman aged 60-75 years with acute or convalescent COVID-19. V usage is TRBV9 and J usage is TRBJ2-2, with TRBD1 matching 8 bases. The CDR3 here is CASSPGTGIGELFF. For the CDR3, the DNA is TGTGCCAGCAGCCCCGGGACAGGCATCGGGGAGCTGTTTTTT.